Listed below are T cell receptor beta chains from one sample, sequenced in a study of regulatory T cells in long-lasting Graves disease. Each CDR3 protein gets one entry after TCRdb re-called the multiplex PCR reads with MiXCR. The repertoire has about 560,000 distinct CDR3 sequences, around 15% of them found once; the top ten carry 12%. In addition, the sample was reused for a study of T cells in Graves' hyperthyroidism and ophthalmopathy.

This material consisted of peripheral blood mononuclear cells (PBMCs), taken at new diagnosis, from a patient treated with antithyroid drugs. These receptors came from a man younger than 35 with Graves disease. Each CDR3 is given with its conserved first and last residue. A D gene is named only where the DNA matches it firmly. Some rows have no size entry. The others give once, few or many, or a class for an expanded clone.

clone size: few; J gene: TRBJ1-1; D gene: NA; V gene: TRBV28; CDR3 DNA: TGTGCCAGCAGTTTATCCAACAGGGAAAGGGTTTTT; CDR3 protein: CASSLSNRERVF
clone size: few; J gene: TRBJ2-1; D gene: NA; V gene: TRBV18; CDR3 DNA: TGTGCCAGCTCAACGGGGACTCTTACCGGCCCCTACAATGAGCAGTTCTTC; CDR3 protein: CASSTGTLTGPYNEQFF
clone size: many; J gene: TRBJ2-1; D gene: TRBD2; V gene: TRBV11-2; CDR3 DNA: TGTGCCAGCAGCTTAGCATACCTAGCGGGAGGGTACAATGAGCAGTTCTTC; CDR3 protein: CASSLAYLAGGYNEQFF
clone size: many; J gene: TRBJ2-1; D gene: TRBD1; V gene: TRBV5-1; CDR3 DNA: TGCGCCAGCAGCCCGTGGACAGGGGGAACGGTAAATGAGCAGTTCTTC; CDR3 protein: CASSPWTGGTVNEQFF
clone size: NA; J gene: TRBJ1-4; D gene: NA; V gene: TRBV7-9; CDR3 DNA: TGTGCCAGCAGCGACCGGGACAATACTGAAAAACTGTTTTTT; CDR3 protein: CASSDRDNTEKLFF
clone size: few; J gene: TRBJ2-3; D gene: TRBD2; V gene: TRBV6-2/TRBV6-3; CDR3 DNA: TGTGCCAGCACCCCGCGGCGGGAGGGTACAGATACGCAGTATTTT; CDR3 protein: CASTPRREGTDTQYF
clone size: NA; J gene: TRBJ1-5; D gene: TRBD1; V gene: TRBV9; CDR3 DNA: TGTGCCAGCAGCAGGGGACAGCAAAATCAGCCCCAGCATTTT; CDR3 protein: CASSRGQQNQPQHF
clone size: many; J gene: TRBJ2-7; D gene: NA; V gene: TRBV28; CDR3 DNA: TGTGCCAGCAGTTTACCTTCGGGACCCCCCTACGAGCAGTACTTC; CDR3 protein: CASSLPSGPPYEQYF
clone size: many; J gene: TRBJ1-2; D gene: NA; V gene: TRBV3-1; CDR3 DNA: TGTGCCAGCAGCCAAGAGGATGTTAACTATGGCTACACCTTC; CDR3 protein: CASSQEDVNYGYTF
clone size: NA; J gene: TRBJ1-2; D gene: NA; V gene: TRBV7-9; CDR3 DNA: TGTGCCAGCAGCTTAGGCCGTTTAGGGGGCTACACCTTC; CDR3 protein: CASSLGRLGGYTF
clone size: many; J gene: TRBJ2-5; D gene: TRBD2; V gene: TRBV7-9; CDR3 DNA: TGTGCCAGCAGCCCTGGGGTACTAGCGGGCCCTCGTAGACAAGAGACCCAGTACTTC; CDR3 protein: CASSPGVLAGPRRQETQYF
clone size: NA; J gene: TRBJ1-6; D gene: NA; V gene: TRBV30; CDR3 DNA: TGTGCCTGGATTTCAGGGAATTCACCCCTCCACTTT; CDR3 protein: CAWISGNSPLHF
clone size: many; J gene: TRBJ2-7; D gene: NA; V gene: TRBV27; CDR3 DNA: TGTGCCAGCAGTCCCTCCTCCGGGACACGCACCTACGAGCAGTACTTC; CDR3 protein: CASSPSSGTRTYEQYF
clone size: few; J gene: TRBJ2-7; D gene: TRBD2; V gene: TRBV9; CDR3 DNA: TGTGCCAGCAGCGTAGAACTAGCGGGAGTGGGTGAGCAGTACTTC; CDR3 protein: CASSVELAGVGEQYF
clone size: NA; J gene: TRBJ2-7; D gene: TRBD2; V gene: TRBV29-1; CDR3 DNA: TGCAGCGTGAGAAGACTAGCGGGAGAATACGAGCAGTACTTC; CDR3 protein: CSVRRLAGEYEQYF
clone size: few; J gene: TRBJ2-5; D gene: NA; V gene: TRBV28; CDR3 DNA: TGTGCCAGCAGTCCGCCGGGACCCGCCCAAGAGACCCAGTACTTC; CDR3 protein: CASSPPGPAQETQYF
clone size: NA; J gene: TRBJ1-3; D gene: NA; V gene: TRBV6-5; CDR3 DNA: TGTGCCAGCAGTTACGGGGGGGCGTCTGGAAACACCATATATTTT; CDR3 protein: CASSYGGASGNTIYF
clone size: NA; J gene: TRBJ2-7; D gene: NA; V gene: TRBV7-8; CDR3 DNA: TGTGCCAGCAGCACCCTCGGACAGACCCCAACTAACTACGAGCAGTACTTC; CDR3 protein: CASSTLGQTPTNYEQYF
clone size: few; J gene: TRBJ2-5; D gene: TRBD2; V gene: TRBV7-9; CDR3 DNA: TGTGCCAGCAGCTTAGAAGGGGTCACTAGCGGGCCGGAGGAGACCCAGTACTTC; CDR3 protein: CASSLEGVTSGPEETQYF
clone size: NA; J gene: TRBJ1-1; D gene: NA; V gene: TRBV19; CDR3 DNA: TGTGCCAGTAGTATAGGTTGGGGCCTGAACACTGAAGCTTTCTTT; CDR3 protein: CASSIGWGLNTEAFF
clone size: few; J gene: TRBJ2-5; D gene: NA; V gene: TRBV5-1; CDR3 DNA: TGCGCCAGCAGCTACCTCCCGGAGAGCGGTCAAGAGACCCAGTACTTC; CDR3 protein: CASSYLPESGQETQYF
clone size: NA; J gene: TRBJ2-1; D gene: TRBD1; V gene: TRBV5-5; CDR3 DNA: TGTGCCAGCAGCCCTAGACAGGGGTACCACGATGAGCAGTTCTTC; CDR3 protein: CASSPRQGYHDEQFF
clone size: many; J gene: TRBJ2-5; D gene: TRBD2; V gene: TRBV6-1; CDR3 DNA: TGTGCCAGCAGTCTTCTTAGCGGGACTGGGGAGACCCAGTACTTC; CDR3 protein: CASSLLSGTGETQYF
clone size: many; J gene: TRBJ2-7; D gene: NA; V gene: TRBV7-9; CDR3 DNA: TGTGCCAGCAGCTTAGTCTTTGGCTACGAGCAGTACTTC; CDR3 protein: CASSLVFGYEQYF
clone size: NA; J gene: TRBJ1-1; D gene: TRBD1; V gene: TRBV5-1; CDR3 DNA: TGCGCCAGCAGGTTGGCAGGGGGAGGCACTGAAGCTTTCTTT; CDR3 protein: CASRLAGGGTEAFF
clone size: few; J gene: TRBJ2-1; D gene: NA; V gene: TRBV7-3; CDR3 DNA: TGTGCCAGCAGTCAGGGGGCGGGAGGCGACTATGAGCAGTTCTTC; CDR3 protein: CASSQGAGGDYEQFF
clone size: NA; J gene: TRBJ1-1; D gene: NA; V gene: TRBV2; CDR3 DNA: TGTGCCAGCAGGACCAACTGGGGCACTGAAGCTTTCTTT; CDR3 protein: CASRTNWGTEAFF
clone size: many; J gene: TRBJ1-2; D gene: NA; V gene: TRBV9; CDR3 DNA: TGTGCCAGCAGCGCCCTGGGAAGGGCAGACTATGGCTACACCTTC; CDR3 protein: CASSALGRADYGYTF
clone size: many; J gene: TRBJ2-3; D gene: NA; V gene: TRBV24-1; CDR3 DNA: TGTGCCACCGCGGGAACAGATACGCAGTATTTT; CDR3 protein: CATAGTDTQYF
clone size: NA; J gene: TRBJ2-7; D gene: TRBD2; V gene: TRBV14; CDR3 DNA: TGTGCCAGCAGCCAAGTTTTAGCGGGAGACTACGAGCAGTACTTC; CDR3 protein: CASSQVLAGDYEQYF